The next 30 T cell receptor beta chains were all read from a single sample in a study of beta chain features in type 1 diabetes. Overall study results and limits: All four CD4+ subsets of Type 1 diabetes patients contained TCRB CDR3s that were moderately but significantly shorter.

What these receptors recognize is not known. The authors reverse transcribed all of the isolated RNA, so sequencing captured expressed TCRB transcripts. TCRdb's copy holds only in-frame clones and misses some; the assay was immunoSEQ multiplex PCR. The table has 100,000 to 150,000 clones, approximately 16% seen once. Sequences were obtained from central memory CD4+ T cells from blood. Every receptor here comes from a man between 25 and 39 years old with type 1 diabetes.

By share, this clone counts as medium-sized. The CDR3 DNA sequence: TGTGCCAGCAGAAAAGCCGGGAAGAAGAACACCGGGGAGCTGTTTTTT. It yields the protein CASRKAGKKNTGELFF. V usage is TRBV7-9 and J usage is TRBJ2-2, with a weak D call TRBD2 (5 bases). The CDR3 runs to 16 residues. The V end was cut by 6 bases, the J end by 1 base, with 15 bases between. Germline V lookup: CDR1 SEHNR, CDR2 FQNEAQ (reference sequence).

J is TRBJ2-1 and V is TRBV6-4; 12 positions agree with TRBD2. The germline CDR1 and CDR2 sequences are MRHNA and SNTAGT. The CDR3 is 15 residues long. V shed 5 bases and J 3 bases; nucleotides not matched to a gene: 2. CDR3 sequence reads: CASSPLAGGYNEQFF. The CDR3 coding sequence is TGTGCCAGCAGTCCACTAGCGGGGGGCTACAATGAGCAGTTCTTC.

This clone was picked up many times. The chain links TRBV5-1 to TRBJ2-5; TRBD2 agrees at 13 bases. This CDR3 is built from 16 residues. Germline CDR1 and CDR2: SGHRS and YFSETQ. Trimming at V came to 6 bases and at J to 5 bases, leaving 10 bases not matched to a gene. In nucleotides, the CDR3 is TGCGCCAGCAACGAGGCGGGGACTAGCGGGGCGGAGACCCAGTACTTC. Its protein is CASNEAGTSGAETQYF. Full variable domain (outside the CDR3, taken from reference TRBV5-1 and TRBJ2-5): KAGVTQTPRYLIKTRGQQVTLSCSPISGHRSVSWYQQTPGQGLQFLFEYFSETQRNKGNFPGRFSGRQFSNSRSEMNVSTLELGDSALYLCASNEAGTSGAETQYFGPGTRLLVL.

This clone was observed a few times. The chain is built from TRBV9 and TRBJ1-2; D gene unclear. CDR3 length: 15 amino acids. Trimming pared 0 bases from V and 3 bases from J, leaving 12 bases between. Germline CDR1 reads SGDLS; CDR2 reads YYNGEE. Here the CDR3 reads CASSVGLAFDYGYTF. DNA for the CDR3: TGTGCCAGCAGCGTAGGCTTAGCATTCGACTATGGCTACACCTTC.

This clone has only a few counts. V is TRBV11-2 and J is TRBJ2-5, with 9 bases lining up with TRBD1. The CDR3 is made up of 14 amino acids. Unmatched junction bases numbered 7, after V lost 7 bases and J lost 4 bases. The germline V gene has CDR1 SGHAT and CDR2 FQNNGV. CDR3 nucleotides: TGTGCCAGCAACCCAGGACAGGGGTTAGAGACCCAGTACTTC. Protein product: CASNPGQGLETQYF.

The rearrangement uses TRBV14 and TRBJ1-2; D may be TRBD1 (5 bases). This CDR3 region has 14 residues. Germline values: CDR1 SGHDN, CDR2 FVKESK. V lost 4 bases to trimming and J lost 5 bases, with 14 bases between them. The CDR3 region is CASSPQGLGYGYTF. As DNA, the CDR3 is TGTGCCAGCAGCCCTCAGGGCCTTGGATATGGCTACACCTTC.

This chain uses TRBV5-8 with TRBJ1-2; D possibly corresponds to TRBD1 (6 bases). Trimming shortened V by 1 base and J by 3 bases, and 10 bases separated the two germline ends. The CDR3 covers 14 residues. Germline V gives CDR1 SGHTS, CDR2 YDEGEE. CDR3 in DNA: TGTGCCAGCAGCTTGAGGGCAGGGGACTATGGCTACACCTTC. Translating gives CASSLRAGDYGYTF.

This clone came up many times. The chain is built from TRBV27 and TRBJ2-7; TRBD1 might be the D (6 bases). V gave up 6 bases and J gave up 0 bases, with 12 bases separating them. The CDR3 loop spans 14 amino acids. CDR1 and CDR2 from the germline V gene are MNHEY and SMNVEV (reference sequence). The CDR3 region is CASSASDSSYEQYF. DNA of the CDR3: TGTGCCAGCAGCGCGTCGGACAGCTCCTACGAGCAGTACTTC.

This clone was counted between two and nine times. Written as DNA, the CDR3 is TGTGCCTGGAGTTTGGCCGCCACCCCCTCCTACAATGAGCAGTTCTTC. As protein: CAWSLAATPSYNEQFF. The chain has TRBV30 and TRBJ2-1; no definite D call. CDR3 length equals 16 residues. Germline V lookup: CDR1 GTSNPN, CDR2 SVGIG (reference sequence). The V end was cut by 2 bases, the J end by 0 bases, with 14 bases between.

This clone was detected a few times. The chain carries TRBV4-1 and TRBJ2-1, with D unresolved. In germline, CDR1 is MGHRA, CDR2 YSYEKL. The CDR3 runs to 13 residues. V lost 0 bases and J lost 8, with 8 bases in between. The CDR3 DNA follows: TGCGCCAGCAGCCAAGAGGTCGTCGATGAGCAGTTCTTC. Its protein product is CASSQEVVDEQFF.

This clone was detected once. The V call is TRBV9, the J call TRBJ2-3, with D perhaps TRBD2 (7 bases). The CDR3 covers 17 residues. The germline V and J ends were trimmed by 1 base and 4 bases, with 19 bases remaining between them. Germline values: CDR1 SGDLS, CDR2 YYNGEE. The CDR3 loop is CASSVFSRGASADTQYF. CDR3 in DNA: TGTGCCAGCAGCGTATTCTCCCGGGGGGCGTCGGCAGATACGCAGTATTTT.

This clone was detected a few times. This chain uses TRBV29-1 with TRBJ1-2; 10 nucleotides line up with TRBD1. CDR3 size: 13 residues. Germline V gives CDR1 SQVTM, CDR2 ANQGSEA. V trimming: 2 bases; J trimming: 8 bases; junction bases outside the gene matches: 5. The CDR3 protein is CSVERDRGTGYTF. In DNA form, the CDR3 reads TGCAGCGTTGAAAGGGACAGGGGCACCGGCTACACCTTC.

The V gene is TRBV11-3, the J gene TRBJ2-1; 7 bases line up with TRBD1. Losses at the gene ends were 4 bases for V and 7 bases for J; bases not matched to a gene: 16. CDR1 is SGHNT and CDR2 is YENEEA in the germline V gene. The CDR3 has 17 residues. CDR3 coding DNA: TGTGCCAGCAGCTCCAACGTCCGGGACAGCATGGGGAATGAGCAGTTCTTC. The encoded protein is CASSSNVRDSMGNEQFF.

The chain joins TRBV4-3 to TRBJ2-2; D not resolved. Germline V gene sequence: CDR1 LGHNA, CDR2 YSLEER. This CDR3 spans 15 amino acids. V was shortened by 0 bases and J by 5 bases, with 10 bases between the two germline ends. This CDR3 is CASSQDYQETGELFF. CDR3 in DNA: TGCGCCAGCAGCCAAGATTATCAAGAGACCGGGGAGCTGTTTTTT.

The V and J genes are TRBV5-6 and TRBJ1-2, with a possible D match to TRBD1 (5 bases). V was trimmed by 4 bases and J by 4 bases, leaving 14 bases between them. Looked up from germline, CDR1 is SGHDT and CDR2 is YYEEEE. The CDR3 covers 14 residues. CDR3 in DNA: TGTGCCAGCAGCACTAGGGGCGAGGGCTATGGCTACACCTTC. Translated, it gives CASSTRGEGYGYTF.

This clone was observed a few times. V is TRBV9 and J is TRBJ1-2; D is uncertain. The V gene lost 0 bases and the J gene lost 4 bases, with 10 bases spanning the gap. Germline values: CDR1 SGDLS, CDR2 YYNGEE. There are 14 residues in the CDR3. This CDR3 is CASSVVPDSYGYTF. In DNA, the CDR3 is TGTGCCAGCAGCGTAGTGCCGGACTCCTATGGCTACACCTTC.

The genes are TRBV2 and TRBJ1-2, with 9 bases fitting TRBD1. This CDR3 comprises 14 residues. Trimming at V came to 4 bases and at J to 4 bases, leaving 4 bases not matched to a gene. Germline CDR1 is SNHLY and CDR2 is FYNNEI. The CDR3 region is CASSATGGSYGYTF. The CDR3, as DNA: TGTGCCAGCAGTGCGACAGGGGGATCCTATGGCTACACCTTC.

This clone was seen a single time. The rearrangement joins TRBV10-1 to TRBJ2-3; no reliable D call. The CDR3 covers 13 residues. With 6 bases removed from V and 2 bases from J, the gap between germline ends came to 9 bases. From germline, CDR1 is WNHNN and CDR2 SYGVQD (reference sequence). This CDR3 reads CASSARNTDTQYF. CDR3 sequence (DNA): TGCGCCAGCAGCGCAAGAAACACAGATACGCAGTATTTT.

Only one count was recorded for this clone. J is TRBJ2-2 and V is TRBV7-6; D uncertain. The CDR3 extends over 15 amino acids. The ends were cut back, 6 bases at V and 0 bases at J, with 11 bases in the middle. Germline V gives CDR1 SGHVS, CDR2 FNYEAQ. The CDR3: CASRQGPANTGELFF. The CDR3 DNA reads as TGTGCCAGCAGACAAGGACCAGCGAACACCGGGGAGCTGTTTTTT.

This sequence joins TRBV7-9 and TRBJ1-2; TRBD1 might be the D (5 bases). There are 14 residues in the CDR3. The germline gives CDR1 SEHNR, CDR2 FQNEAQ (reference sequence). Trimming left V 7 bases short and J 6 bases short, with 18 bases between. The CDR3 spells CASTSRGRVNGYTF. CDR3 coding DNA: TGTGCCAGCACTTCGAGGGGAAGGGTAAATGGCTACACCTTC.

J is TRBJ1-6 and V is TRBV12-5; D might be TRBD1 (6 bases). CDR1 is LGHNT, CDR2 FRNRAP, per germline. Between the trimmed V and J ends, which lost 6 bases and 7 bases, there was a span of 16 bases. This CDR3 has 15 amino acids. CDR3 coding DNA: TGTGCTAGTGGCCCAACCTTGGGGGGCAATTCACCCCTCCACTTT. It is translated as CASGPTLGGNSPLHF.

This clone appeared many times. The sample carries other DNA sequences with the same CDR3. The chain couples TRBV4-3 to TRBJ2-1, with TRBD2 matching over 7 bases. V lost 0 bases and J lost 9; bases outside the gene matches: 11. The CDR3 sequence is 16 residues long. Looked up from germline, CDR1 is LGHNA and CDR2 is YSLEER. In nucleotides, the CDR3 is TGCGCCAGCAGCCAAGATGTGGGCGGGGGTCAGAGTGAGCAGTTCTTC. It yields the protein CASSQDVGGGQSEQFF.

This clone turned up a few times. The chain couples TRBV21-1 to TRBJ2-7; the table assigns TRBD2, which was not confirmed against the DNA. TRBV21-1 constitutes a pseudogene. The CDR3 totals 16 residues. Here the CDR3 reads CASSHTYGRPIYEQYF. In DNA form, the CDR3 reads TGTGCCAGCAGCCACACGTACGGGAGGCCAATCTACGAGCAGTACTTC.

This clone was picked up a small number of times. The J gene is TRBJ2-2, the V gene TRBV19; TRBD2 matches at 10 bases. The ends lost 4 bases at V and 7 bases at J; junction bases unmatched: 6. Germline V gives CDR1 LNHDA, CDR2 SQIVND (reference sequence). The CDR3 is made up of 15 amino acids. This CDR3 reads CASSTFGTSDGELFF. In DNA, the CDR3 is TGTGCCAGTAGTACTTTCGGGACTAGCGACGGGGAGCTGTTTTTT.

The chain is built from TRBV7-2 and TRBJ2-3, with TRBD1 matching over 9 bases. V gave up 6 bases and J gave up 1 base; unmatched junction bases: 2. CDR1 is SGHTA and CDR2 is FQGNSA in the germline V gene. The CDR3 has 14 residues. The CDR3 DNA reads TGTGCCAGCAGGGACAGGGGTGGCACAGATACGCAGTATTTT. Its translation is CASRDRGGTDTQYF.

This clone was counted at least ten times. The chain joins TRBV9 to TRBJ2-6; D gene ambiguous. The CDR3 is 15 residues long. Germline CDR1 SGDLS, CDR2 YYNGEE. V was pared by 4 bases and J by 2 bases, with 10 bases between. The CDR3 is CASSPSSAGANVLTF. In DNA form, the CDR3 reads TGTGCCAGCAGCCCATCCTCTGCTGGGGCCAACGTCCTGACTTTC.

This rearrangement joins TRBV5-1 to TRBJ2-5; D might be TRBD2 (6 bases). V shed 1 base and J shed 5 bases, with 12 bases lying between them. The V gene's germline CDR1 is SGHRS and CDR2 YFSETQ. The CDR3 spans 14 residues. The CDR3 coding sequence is TGCGCCAGCAGCTTGTGGGTAGCGGAGGAGACCCAGTACTTC. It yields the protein CASSLWVAEETQYF.

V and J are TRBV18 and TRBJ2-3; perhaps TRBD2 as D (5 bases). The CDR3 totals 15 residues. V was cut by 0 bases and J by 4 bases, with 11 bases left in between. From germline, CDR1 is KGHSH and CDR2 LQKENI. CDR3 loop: CASSPPNGESDTQYF. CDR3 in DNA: TGTGCCAGCTCACCACCTAACGGGGAGTCAGATACGCAGTATTTT.

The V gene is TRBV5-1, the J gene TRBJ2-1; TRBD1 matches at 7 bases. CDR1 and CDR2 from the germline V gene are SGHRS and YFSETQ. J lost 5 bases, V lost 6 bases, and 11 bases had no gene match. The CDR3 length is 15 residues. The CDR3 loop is CASTLTGSVDNEQFF. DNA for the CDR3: TGCGCCAGCACCCTGACAGGGTCCGTCGACAATGAGCAGTTCTTC.

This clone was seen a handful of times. CDR3 residues: CATSTREGASRNQPQHF. The CDR3 bases are TGTGCCACCAGCACCCGTGAAGGGGCCTCAAGAAATCAGCCCCAGCATTTT. The rearrangement uses TRBV15 and TRBJ1-5; TRBD1 might be the D (5 bases). Germline assignment: CDR1 LNHNV and CDR2 YYDKDF (reference sequence). Trimming stripped 4 bases from V and 4 bases from J, with 20 bases between. The CDR3 length is 17 residues.